The clone carrying this T cell receptor delta chain appeared many times. Germline V gene sequence: CDR1 TSWWSYY, CDR2 QGS. Unmatched junction bases numbered 19, after V lost 1 base and J lost 6 bases. This CDR3 spans 20 amino acids. Gammadelta T cells were flow-sorted from PBMC into Vgamma9/Vdelta2+ and Vdelta2-negative populations for bulk analysis. This entry belongs to a study of γδ T cells in repeated Plasmodium falciparum infection. As for the study in general: The natural-infection arm compared Malian children under seasonal malaria with matched Australian children. Malian samples came from no-transmission periods or across acute febrile malaria episodes.

TCRdb re-processed the multiplex PCR reads via CATT. Among 85,000 to 95,000 delta-chain clones listed, roughly 1.4% were seen once. The genes are TRDV1 and TRDJ1; 11 bases agree with TRDD3. Sequenced input: gamma-delta T cells from blood. This TCR was recovered from a pool of human donors (malaria-infected and uninfected, not separated). CDR3 DNA sequence: TGTGCTCTTGGGGAACCTCGAACTCCCCTCAATTGGGGGATACGGCATAAACTCATCTTT. This translates into CALGEPRTPLNWGIRHKLIF.